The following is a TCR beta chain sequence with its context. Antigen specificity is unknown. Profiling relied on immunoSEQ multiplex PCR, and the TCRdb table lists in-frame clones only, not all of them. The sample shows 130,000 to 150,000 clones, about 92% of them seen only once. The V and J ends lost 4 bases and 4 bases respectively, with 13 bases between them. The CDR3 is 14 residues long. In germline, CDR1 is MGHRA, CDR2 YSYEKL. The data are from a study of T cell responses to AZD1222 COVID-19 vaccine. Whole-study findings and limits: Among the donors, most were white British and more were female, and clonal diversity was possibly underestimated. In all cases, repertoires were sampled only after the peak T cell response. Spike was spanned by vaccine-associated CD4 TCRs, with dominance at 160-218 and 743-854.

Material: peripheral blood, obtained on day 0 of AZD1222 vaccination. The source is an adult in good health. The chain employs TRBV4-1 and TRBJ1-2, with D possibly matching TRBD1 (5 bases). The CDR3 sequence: CASSPGGTFYGYTF. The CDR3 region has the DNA TGCGCCAGCAGCCCCGGAGGGACCTTCTATGGCTACACCTTC.